This is a list of T cell receptor beta chains from one sample in a study of cytomegalovirus exposure and HLA in healthy donors. This table comes from immunoSEQ multiplex PCR, and its TCRdb copy is limited to in-frame clones, with some not included. The sample yields over 150,000 clones, roughly 80% seen once. The sequenced sample consisted of PBMCs. Receptors were obtained from a male donor in good health and CMV-seronegative. CDR3s leave out the opening cysteine and the closing phenylalanine or tryptophan. Fields, in order: D gene, clone size, V gene, J gene, CDR3 protein. A D gene is named only where the DNA matches it firmly. A row's size may be missing; if present it is once, few, many or a size class.

TRBD2	once	TRBV11-2	TRBJ2-3	ASTLGVRGDTQY
TRBD1	.	TRBV4-1	TRBJ2-4	ASSQGSGTGNSIQY
TRBD2	.	TRBV5-8	TRBJ2-1	ASSPVLGLANNEQF
.	.	TRBV12-2	TRBJ1-3	ASRLALTGDYSGNTIY
TRBD2	.	TRBV5-8	TRBJ2-7	ASSLKLAGD
TRBD1	.	TRBV28	TRBJ2-7	ASSSRTGKNYEQY
TRBD1	.	TRBV10-3	TRBJ1-2	AISERTGGGEDYGYT
TRBD1	.	TRBV4-1	TRBJ2-7	ASSQMYRGHEQY
TRBD2	.	TRBV7-9	TRBJ2-2	ASSVSGGPGELF
.	.	TRBV6-5	TRBJ2-7	ASSYHPRTPAI
TRBD2	.	TRBV5-4	TRBJ2-7	ASSLASGGPYEQY